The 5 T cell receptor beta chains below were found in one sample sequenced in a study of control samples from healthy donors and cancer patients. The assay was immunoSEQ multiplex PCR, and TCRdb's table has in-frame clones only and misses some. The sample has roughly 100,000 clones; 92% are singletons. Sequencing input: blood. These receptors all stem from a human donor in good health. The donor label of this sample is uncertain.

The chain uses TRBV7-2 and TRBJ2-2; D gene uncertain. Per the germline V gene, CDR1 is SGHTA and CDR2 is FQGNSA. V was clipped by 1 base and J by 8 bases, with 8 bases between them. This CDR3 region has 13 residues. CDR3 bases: TGTGCCAGCAGCTTAGACGACTTAGGGGAGCTGTTTTTT. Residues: CASSLDDLGELFF.

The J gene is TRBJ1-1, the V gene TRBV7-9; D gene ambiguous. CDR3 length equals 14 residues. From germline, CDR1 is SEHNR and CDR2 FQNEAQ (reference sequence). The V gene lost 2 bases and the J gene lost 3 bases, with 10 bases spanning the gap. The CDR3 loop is CASSLIAADTEAFF. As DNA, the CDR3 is TGTGCCAGCAGCTTAATAGCGGCGGACACTGAAGCTTTCTTT.

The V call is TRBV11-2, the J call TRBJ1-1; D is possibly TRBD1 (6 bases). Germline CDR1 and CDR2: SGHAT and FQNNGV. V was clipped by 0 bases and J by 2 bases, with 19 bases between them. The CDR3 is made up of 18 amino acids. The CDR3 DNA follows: TGTGCCAGCAGCTTAGACCCCCCAGGGGCCGGCATCAACACTGAAGCTTTCTTT. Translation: CASSLDPPGAGINTEAFF.

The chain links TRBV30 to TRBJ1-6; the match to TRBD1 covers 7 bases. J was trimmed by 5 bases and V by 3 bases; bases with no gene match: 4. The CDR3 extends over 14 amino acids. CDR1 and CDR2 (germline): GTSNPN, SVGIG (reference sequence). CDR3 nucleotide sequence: TGTGCCTGGAGACGCCAGGGGGATAATTCACCCCTCCACTTT. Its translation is CAWRRQGDNSPLHF.

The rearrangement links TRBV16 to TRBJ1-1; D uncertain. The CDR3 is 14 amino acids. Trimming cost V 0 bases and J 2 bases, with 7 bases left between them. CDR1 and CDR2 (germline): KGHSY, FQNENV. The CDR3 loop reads CASSQSGGNTEAFF. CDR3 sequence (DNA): TGTGCCAGCAGCCAATCGGGCGGCAACACTGAAGCTTTCTTT.